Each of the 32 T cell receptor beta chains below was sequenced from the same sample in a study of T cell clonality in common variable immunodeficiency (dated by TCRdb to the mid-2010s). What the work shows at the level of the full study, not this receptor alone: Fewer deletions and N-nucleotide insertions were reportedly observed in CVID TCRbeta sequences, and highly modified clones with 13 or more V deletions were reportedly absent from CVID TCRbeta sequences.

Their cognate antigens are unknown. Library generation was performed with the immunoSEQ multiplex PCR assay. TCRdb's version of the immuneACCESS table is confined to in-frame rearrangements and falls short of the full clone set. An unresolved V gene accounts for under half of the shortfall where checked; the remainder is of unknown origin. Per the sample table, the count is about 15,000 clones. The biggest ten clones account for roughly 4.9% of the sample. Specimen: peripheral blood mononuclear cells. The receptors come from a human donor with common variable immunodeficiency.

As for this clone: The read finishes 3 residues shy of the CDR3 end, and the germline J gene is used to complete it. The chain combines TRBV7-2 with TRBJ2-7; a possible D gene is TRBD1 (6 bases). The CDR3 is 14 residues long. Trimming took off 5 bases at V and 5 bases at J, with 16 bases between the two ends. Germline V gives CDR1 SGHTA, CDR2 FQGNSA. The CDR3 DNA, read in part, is TGTGCCAGCAGCCCCGCAGGGGCGATCAACGAG. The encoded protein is CASSPAGAINE. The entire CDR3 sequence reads CASSPAGAINEQYF.

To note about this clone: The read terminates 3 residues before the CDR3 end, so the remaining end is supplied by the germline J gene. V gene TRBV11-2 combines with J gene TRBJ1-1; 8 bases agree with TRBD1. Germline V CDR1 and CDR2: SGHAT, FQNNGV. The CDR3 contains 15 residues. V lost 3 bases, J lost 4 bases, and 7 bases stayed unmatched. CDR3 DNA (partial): TGTGCCAGCAGCTTGGCCGGGACAGGAGGCACTGAA. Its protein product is CASSLAGTGGTE. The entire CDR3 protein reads CASSLAGTGGTEAFF.

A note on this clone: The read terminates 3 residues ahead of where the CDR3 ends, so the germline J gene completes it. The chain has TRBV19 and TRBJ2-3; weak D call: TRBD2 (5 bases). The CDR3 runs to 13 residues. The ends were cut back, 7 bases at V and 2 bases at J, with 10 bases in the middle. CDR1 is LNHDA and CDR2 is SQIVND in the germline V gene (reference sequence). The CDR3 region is CASKDWNTDTQYF. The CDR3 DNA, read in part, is TGTGCCAGTAAGGACTGGAACACAGATACG.

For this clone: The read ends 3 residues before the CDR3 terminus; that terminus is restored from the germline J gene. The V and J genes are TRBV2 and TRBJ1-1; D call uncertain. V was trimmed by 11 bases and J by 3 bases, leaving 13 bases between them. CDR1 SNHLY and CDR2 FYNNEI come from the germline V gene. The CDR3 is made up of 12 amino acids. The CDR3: CASKQFHTEAFF. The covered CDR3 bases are TGTGCCTCCAAACAGTTCCACACTGAA.

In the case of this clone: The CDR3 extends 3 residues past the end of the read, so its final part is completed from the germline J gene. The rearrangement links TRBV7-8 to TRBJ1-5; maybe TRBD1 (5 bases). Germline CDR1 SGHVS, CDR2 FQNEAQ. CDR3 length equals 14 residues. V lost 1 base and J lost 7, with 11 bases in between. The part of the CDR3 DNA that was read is TGTGCCAGCAGCTTAGGGGGGGGAGGGCAGCCC. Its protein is CASSLGGGGQP. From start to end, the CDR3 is CASSLGGGGQPQHF.

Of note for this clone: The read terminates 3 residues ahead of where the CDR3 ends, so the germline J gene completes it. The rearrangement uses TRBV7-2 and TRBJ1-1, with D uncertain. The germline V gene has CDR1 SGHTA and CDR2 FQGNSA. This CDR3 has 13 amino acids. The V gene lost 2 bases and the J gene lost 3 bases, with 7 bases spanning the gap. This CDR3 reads CASSLRGYTEAFF. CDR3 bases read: TGTGCCAGCAGCTTAAGAGGGTACACTGAA.

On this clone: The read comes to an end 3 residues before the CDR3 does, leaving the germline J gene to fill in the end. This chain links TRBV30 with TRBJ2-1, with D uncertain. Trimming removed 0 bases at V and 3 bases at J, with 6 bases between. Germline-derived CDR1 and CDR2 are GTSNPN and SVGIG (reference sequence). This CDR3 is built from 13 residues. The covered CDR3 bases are TGTGCCTGGAGTGTTAGTAACTACAATGAG. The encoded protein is CAWSVSNYNE. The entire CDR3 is CAWSVSNYNEQFF.

CDR3 in amino acids: CASSPPGQLTDTQYF. The covered CDR3 bases are TGTGCCAGCAGTCCACCGGGACAGCTCACAGATACG. The genes are TRBV7-9 and TRBJ2-3, with 7 bases fitting TRBD1. The read terminates 3 residues before the CDR3 end, so the remaining end is supplied by the germline J gene. The germline V gene encodes CDR1 SEHNR and CDR2 FQNEAQ (reference sequence). This CDR3 region has 15 residues. V was clipped by 6 bases and J by 2 bases; unmatched bases: 8.

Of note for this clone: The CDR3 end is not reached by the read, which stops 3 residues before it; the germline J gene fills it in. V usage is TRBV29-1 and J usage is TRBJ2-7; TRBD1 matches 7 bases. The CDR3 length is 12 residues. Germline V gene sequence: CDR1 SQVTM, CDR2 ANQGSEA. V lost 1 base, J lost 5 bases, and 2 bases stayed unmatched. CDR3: CSVEGQGDEQYF. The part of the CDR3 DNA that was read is TGCAGCGTTGAAGGACAGGGAGACGAG.

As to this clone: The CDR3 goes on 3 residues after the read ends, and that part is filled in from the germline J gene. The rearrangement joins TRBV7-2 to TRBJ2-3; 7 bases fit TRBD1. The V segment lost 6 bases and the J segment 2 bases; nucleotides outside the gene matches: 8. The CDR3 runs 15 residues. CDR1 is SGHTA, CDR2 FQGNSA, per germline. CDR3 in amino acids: CASSLAGTATDTQYF. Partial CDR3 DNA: TGTGCCAGCAGTCTTGCCGGGACAGCCACAGATACG.

CDR3 residues: CASSVLGSAMNTGELFF. The CDR3 bases that were read are TGTGCCAGCAGCGTACTTGGCAGCGCCATGAACACCGGGGAG. The chain recombines TRBV9 with TRBJ2-2; D is uncertain. The read falls 3 residues short of the CDR3 end, and the missing part is taken from the germline J gene. V lost 1 base and J 1 base, leaving 14 bases between the germline ends. The V gene's germline CDR1 is SGDLS and CDR2 YYNGEE. The CDR3 covers 17 residues.

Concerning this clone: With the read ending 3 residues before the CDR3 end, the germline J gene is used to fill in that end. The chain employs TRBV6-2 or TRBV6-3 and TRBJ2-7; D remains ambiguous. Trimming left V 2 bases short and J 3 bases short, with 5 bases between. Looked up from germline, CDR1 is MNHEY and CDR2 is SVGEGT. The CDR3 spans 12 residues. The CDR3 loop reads CASSYLYYEQYF. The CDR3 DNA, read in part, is TGTGCCAGCAGTTACCTCTACTACGAG.

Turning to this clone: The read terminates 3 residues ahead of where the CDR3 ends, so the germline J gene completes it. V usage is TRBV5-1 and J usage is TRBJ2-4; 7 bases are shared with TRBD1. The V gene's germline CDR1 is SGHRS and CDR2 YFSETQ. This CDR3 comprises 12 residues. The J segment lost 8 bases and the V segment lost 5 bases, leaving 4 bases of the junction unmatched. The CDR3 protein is CASSEGADIQYF. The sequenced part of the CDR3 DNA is TGCGCCAGCAGTGAGGGGGCGGACATT.

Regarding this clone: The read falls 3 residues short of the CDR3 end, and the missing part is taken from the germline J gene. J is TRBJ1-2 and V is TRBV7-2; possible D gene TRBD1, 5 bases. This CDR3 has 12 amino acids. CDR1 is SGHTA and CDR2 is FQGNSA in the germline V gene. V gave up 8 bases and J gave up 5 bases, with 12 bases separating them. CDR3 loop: CASLDSRYGYTF. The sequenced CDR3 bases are TGTGCCAGCCTTGACAGCAGATATGGC.

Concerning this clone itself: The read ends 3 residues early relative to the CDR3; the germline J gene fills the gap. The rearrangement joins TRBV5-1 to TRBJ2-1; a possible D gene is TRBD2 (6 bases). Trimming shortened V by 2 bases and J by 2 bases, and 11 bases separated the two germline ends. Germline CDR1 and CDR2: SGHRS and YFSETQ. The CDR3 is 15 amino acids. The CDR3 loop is CASSFSGEPYNEQFF. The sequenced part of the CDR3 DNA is TGCGCCAGCAGCTTTAGCGGCGAACCCTACAATGAG.

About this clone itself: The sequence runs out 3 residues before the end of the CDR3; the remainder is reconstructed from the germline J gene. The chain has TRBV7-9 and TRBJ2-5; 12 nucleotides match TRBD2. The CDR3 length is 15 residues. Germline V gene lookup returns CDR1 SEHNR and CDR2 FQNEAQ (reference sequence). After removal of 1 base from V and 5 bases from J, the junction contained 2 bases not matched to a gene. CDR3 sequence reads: CASSLGLAGVETQYF. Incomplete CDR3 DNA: TGTGCCAGCAGCTTAGGACTAGCGGGAGTGGAGACC.

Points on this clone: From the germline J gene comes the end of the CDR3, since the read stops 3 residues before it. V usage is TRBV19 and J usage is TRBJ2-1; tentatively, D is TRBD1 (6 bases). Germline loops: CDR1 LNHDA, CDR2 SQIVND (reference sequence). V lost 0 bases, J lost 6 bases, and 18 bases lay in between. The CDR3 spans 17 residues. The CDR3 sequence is CASSIDLTGSLRNEQFF. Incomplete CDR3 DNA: TGTGCCAGTAGTATAGACCTTACAGGGAGTCTACGCAATGAG.

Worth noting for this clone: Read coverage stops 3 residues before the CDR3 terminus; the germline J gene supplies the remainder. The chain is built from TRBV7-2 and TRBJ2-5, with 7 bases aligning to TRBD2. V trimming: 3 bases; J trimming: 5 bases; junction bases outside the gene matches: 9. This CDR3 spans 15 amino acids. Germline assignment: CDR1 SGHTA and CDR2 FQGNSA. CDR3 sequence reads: CASSLAREKWETQYF. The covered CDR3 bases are TGTGCCAGCAGCTTGGCGCGGGAGAAATGGGAGACC.

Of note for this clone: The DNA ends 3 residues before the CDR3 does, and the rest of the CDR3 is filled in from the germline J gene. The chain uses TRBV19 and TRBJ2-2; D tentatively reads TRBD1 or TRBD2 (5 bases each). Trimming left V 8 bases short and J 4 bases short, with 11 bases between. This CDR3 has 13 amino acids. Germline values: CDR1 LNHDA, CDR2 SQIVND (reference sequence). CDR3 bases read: TGTGCCAGTTCGAGGGGTTTCACCGGGGAG. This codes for CASSRGFTGE. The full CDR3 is CASSRGFTGELFF.

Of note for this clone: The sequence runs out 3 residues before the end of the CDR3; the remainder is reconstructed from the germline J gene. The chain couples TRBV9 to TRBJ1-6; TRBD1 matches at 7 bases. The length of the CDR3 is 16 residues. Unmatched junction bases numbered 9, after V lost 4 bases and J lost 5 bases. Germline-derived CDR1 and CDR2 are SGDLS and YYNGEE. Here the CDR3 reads CASSRRAGTDNSPLHF. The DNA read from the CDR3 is TGTGCCAGCAGCCGACGAGCCGGGACAGATAATTCACCC.

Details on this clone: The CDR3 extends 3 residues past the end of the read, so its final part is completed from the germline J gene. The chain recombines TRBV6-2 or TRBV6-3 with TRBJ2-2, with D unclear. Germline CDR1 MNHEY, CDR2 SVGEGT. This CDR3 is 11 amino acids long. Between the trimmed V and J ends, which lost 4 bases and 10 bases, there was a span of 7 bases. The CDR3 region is CASSSLAELFF. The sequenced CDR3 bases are TGTGCCAGCAGTTCCTTAGCGGAG.

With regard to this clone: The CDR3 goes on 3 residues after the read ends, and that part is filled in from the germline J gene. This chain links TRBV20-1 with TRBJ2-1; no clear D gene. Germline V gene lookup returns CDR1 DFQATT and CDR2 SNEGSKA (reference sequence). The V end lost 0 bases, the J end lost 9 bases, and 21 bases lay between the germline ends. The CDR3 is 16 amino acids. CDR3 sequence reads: CSARDRIGLVAIEQFF. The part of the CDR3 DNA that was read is TGCAGTGCTAGAGATCGGATAGGGTTGGTCGCAATTGAG.

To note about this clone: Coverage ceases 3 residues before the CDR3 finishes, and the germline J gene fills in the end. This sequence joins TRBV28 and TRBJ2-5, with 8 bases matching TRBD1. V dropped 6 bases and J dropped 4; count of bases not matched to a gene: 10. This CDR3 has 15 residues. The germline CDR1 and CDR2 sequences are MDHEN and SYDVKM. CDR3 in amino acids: CASSPRQGRRETQYF. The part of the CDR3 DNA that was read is TGTGCCAGCAGCCCACGACAGGGGCGACGAGAGACC.

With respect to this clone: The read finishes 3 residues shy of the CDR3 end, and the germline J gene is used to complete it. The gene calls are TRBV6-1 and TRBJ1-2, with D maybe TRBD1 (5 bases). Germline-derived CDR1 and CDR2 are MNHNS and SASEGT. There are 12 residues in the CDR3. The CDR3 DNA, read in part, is TGTGCCAGCAGTGGTCAGGGAGGCGGC. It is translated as CASSGQGGG. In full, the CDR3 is CASSGQGGGYTF.

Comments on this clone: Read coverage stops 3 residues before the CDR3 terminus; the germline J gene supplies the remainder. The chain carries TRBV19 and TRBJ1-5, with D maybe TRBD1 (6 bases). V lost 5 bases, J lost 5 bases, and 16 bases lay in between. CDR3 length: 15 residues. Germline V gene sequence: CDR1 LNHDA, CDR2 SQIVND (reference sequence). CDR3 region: CASSSHRVEDQPQHF. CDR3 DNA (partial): TGTGCCAGTAGTTCACACAGGGTCGAGGATCAGCCC.

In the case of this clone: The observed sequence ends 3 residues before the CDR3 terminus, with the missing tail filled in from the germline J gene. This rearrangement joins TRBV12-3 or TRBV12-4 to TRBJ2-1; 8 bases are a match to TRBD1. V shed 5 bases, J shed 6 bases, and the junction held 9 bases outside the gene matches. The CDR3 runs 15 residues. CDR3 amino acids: CASSRLGQGANEQFF. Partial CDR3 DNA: TGTGCCAGCAGTAGATTAGGACAGGGAGCCAATGAG.

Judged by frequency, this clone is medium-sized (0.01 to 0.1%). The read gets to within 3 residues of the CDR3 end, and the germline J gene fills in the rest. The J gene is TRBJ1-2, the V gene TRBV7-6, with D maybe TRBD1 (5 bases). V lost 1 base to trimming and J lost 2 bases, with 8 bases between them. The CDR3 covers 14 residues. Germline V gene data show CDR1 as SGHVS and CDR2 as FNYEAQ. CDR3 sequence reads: CASSLGAGNYGYTF. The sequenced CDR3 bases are TGTGCCAGCAGCTTAGGGGCAGGGAACTATGGC.

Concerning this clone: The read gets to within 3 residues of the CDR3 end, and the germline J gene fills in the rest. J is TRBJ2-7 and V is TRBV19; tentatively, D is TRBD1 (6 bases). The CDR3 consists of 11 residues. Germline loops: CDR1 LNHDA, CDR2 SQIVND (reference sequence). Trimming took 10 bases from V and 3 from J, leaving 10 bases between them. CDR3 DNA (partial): TGTGCCACTATGACAGGCTACGAG. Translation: CATMTGYE. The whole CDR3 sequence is CATMTGYEQYF.

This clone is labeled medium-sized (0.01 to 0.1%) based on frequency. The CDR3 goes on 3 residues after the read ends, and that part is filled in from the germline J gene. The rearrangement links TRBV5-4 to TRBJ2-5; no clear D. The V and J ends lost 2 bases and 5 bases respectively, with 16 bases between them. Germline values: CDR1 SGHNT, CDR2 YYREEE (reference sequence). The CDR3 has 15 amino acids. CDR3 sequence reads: CASSFPLVFSETQYF. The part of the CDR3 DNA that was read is TGTGCCAGCAGCTTCCCATTAGTCTTTTCGGAGACC.

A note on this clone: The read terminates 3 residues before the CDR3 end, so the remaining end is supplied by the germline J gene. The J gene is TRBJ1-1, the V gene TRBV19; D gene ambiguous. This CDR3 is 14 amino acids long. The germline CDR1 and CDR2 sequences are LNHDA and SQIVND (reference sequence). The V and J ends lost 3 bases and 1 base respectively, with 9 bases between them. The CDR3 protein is CASSMAHQNTEAFF. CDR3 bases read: TGTGCCAGTAGTATGGCACACCAGAACACTGAA.

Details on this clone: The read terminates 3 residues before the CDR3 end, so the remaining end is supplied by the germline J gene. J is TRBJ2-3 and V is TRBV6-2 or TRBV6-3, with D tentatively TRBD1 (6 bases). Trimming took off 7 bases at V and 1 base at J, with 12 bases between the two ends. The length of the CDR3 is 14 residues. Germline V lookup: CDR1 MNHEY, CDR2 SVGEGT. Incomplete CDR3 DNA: TGTGCCAGCAACAGGGTTTATGGCACAGATACG. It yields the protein CASNRVYGTDT. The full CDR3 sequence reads CASNRVYGTDTQYF.

The part of the CDR3 DNA that was read is TGTGCCAGCAGTCTCCCCCGGGGGTCCCAGCCC. This encodes CASSLPRGSQP. The complete CDR3 protein is CASSLPRGSQPQHF. The rearrangement uses TRBV28 and TRBJ1-5, with TRBD1 as a possible D gene (5 bases). The read ends 3 residues before the CDR3 terminus; that terminus is restored from the germline J gene. This CDR3 has 14 amino acids. Germline CDR1 reads MDHEN; CDR2 reads SYDVKM. With 5 bases removed from V and 7 bases from J, the gap between germline ends came to 15 bases.